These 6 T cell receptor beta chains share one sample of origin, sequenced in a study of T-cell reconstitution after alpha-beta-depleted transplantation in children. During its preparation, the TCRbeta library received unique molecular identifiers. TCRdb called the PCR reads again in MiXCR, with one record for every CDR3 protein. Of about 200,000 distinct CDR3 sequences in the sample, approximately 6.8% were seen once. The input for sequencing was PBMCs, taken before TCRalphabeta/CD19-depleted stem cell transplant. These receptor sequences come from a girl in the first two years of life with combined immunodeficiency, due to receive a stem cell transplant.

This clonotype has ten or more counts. CDR3: CSVDGLDRLYGYTF. CDR3 DNA: TGCAGCGTTGACGGTCTCGACAGGCTCTATGGCTACACCTTC. The chain employs TRBV29-1 and TRBJ1-2; weak D call: TRBD1 (6 bases). Germline CDR1 SQVTM, CDR2 ANQGSEA. CDR3 length equals 14 residues. V gave up 3 bases and J gave up 4 bases, with 15 bases separating them.

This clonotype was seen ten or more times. CDR3 residues: CSVGPGQGQETQYF. The DNA for the CDR3 is TGCAGCGTTGGGCCGGGACAGGGGCAAGAGACCCAGTACTTC. The rearrangement links TRBV29-1 to TRBJ2-5, with 10 bases identical to TRBD1. The CDR3 is 14 amino acids. Germline V gives CDR1 SQVTM, CDR2 ANQGSEA. V gave up 4 bases and J gave up 2 bases; unmatched junction bases: 4.

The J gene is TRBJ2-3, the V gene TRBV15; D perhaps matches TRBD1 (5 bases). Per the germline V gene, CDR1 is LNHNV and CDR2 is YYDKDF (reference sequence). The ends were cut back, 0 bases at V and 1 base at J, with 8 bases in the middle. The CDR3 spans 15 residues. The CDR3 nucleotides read TGTGCCACCAGCAGAGAACCACAGGGCACAGATACGCAGTATTTT. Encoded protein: CATSREPQGTDTQYF. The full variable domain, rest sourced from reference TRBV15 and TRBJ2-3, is DAMVIQNPRYQVTQFGKPVTLSCSQTLNHNVMYWYQQKSSQAPKLLFHYYDKDFNNEADTPDNFQSRRPNTSFCFLDIRSPGLGDTAMYLCATSREPQGTDTQYFGPGTRLTVL.

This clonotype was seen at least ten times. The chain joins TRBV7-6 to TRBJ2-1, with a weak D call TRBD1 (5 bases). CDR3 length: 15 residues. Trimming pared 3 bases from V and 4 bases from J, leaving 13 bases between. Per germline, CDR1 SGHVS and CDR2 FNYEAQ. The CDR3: CASSFTDNSYNEQFF. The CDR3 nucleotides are TGTGCCAGCAGCTTTACGGACAACTCTTACAATGAGCAGTTCTTC.

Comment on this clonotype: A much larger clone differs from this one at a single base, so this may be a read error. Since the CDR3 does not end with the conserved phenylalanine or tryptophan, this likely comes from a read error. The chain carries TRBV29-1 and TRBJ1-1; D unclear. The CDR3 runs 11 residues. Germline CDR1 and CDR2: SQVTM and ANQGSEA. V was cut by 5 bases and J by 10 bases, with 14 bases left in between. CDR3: CSVPTESVAFC. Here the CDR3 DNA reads TGCAGCGTTCCGACGGAGTCTGTAGCTTTCTGT.

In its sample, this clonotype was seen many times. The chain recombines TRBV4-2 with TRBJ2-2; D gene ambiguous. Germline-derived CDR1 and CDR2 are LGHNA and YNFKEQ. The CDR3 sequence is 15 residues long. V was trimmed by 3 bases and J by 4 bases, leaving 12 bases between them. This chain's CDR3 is CASSQEIILTGELFF. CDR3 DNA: TGTGCCAGCAGCCAGGAAATAATACTCACCGGGGAGCTGTTTTTT.